The 25 T cell receptor beta chains given below trace back to one sample, sequenced in a study of blood T cell repertoires in COVID-19. Assay: immunoSEQ multiplex PCR; the TCRdb copy retains only in-frame clones and omits some. The profile covers a few hundred thousand clones, with more than 75% appearing a single time and around 10% taken by the ten largest. Sequences were obtained from PBMCs or T cells enriched from blood (not recorded which). All receptors come from a woman in her forties or fifties who had recovered from COVID-19.

Concerning this clone itself: A junction boundary mismatches the germline segment, possibly from a read error. The chain carries TRBV28 and TRBJ1-2; D gene ambiguous. The CDR3 has 9 amino acids. Germline loops: CDR1 MDHEN, CDR2 SYDVKM. CDR3 region: CASSSTRVF. CDR3 sequence (DNA): TGTGCCAGCAGTTCTACGCGCGTCTTC.

This clone was observed a handful of times. V and J are TRBV2 and TRBJ2-7, with TRBD1 identical over 10 bases. The CDR3 spans 15 residues. The trim removed 6 bases at V and 6 bases at J, leaving 11 bases unmatched. The germline V gene has CDR1 SNHLY and CDR2 FYNNEI. CDR3 in amino acids: CASRDRQGAHPEQYF. The CDR3 coding sequence is TGTGCCAGCAGGGATAGACAGGGGGCGCACCCCGAGCAGTACTTC.

V is TRBV5-1 and J is TRBJ2-3; 9 bases agree with TRBD2. Germline CDR1 is SGHRS and CDR2 is YFSETQ. This CDR3 region has 16 residues. J was trimmed by 0 bases and V by 2 bases; bases with no gene match: 4. CDR3 sequence (DNA): TGCGCCAGCAGCTTCAACCTAGCGGGGAGCACAGATACGCAGTATTTT. Translation gives CASSFNLAGSTDTQYF.

The chain links TRBV18 to TRBJ1-2, with 10 bases lining up with TRBD1. Trimming took 5 bases from V and 5 from J; bases not matched to a gene: 8. The V gene's germline CDR1 is KGHSH and CDR2 LQKENI. This CDR3 region has 15 residues. For the CDR3, the DNA is TGTGCCAGCTCAGGGGCCGGGACAGGGGCTTATGGCTACACCTTC. Translating gives CASSGAGTGAYGYTF.

The V gene is TRBV27, the J gene TRBJ2-7, with 9 bases lining up with TRBD1. CDR3 length equals 15 residues. Germline trimming cut 3 bases from V and 2 bases from J; bases unmatched to any gene: 5. Per the germline V gene, CDR1 is MNHEY and CDR2 is SMNVEV (reference sequence). The CDR3 DNA is TGTGCCAGCAGTTTTTCGACAGGGGGGCCCTACGAGCAGTACTTC. Translation gives CASSFSTGGPYEQYF.

The chain uses TRBV2 and TRBJ1-1, with a weak D call TRBD1 (5 bases). This CDR3 is built from 15 residues. V was pared by 5 bases and J by 0 bases, with 13 bases between. Per the germline V gene, CDR1 is SNHLY and CDR2 is FYNNEI. CDR3 residues: CASSPMGGVNTEAFF. The CDR3 DNA reads TGTGCCAGCAGTCCCATGGGGGGAGTGAACACTGAAGCTTTCTTT.

The chain uses TRBV5-6 and TRBJ2-5; D not resolved. There are 15 residues in the CDR3. The germline CDR1 and CDR2 sequences are SGHDT and YYEEEE. Deletions cut 0 bases from V and 1 base from J, with 10 bases between. The CDR3 is CASSLGQILQETQYF. The DNA of the CDR3 is TGTGCCAGCAGCTTGGGTCAGATCCTCCAAGAGACCCAGTACTTC. Combining the CDR3 with reference TRBV5-6 and TRBJ2-5 gives the whole variable domain DAGVTQSPTHLIKTRGQQVTLRCSPKSGHDTVSWYQQALGQGPQFIFQYYEEEERQRGNFPDRFSGHQFPNYSSELNVNALLLGDSALYLCASSLGQILQETQYFGPGTRLLVL.

The chain carries TRBV6-5 and TRBJ1-4; D gene ambiguous. CDR3 length: 15 residues. Trimming cost V 7 bases and J 0 bases, with 12 bases left between them. CDR1 MNHEY and CDR2 SVGAGI come from the germline V gene. As DNA, the CDR3 is TGTGCCAGCACTTCTAGGGAGGCAACTAATGAAAAACTGTTTTTT. Protein: CASTSREATNEKLFF.

This clone has a handful of counts. This sequence joins TRBV12-3 or TRBV12-4 and TRBJ2-1; the D gene is possibly TRBD2 (6 bases). Trimming shortened V by 5 bases and J by 5 bases, and 10 bases separated the two germline ends. The CDR3 covers 13 residues. The CDR3 nucleotides read TGTGCCAGCAGTCCGGGACTCAACAATGAGCAGTTCTTC. This sequence encodes CASSPGLNNEQFF.

This clone was seen only a few times. The V and J genes are TRBV7-9 and TRBJ1-6; 7 nucleotides match TRBD1. The CDR3 runs 14 residues. Germline-derived CDR1 and CDR2 are SEHNR and FQNEAQ (reference sequence). V trimming: 10 bases; J trimming: 3 bases; junction bases outside the gene matches: 6. CDR3 amino acids: CATDGQVYNSPLHF. The DNA for the CDR3 is TGTGCCACCGACGGACAGGTCTATAATTCACCCCTCCACTTT.

Turning to this clone: Additional DNA sequences in this sample encode the identical CDR3. The chain carries TRBV7-9 and TRBJ1-1; 9 bases line up with TRBD1. Losses at the gene ends were 3 bases for V and 5 bases for J; bases not matched to a gene: 4. Germline V gives CDR1 SEHNR, CDR2 FQNEAQ (reference sequence). The CDR3 runs to 14 residues. The CDR3 nucleotides read TGTGCCAGCAGCTTGACAGGGGGAAATACTGAAGCTTTCTTT. Its translation: CASSLTGGNTEAFF.

The V call is TRBV19, the J call TRBJ2-3, with a tentative D call TRBD2 (6 bases). Trimming took 3 bases from V and 3 from J, leaving 19 bases between them. The CDR3 contains 17 residues. From germline, CDR1 is LNHDA and CDR2 SQIVND (reference sequence). The CDR3 spells CASSMIYSSRGTDTQYF. The CDR3 DNA reads TGTGCCAGTAGTATGATCTACTCGAGTCGGGGGACAGATACGCAGTATTTT.

The rearrangement joins TRBV7-2 to TRBJ2-3; TRBD2 matches at 12 bases. V gave up 5 bases and J gave up 5 bases; unmatched junction bases: 8. Germline V lookup: CDR1 SGHTA, CDR2 FQGNSA. This CDR3 spans 16 amino acids. CDR3 protein: CASSPSGLAGRDTQYF. The CDR3 nucleotides read TGTGCCAGCAGCCCCTCGGGACTAGCGGGCCGAGATACGCAGTATTTT.

V and J are TRBV10-3 and TRBJ2-5; possibly TRBD2 for D (6 bases). This CDR3 has 15 residues. The germline V gene has CDR1 ENHRY and CDR2 SYGVKD. Trimming left V 0 bases short and J 5 bases short, with 13 bases between. In nucleotides, the CDR3 is TGTGCCATCAGTGAGTCGATACTAGCTAGCGAGACCCAGTACTTC. Residues: CAISESILASETQYF.

The V and J genes are TRBV6-2 or TRBV6-3 and TRBJ2-3; a possible D gene is TRBD1 (6 bases). Germline assignment: CDR1 MNHEY and CDR2 SVGEGT. The CDR3 has 16 residues. Trimming cost V 2 bases and J 2 bases, with 14 bases left between them. The DNA for the CDR3 is TGTGCCAGCAGTTACCAGGCAGGGGACACCACAGATACGCAGTATTTT. Its translation: CASSYQAGDTTDTQYF.

The chain links TRBV11-2 to TRBJ2-7, with D perhaps TRBD2 (5 bases). The CDR3 totals 14 residues. Germline V gene lookup returns CDR1 SGHAT and CDR2 FQNNGV. V dropped 0 bases and J dropped 6 bases, with 12 bases sitting between them. The CDR3 region has the DNA TGTGCCAGCAGCTTAGATCGGGGAGCGCGCGAGCAGTACTTC. This encodes CASSLDRGAREQYF.

The chain uses TRBV3-1 (or the pseudogene TRBV3-2) and TRBJ1-1; no firm D call. From germline, CDR1 is LGHDT and CDR2 YNNKEL (reference sequence). The V end was cut by 4 bases, the J end by 1 base, with 13 bases between. CDR3 size: 15 residues. CDR3 amino acids: CASSPHGQQNTEAFF. In DNA form, the CDR3 reads TGTGCCAGCAGCCCCCATGGGCAGCAGAACACTGAAGCTTTCTTT.

This chain joins TRBV7-9 and TRBJ1-2; 9 bases map to TRBD1. The germline CDR1 and CDR2 sequences are SEHNR and FQNEAQ (reference sequence). This CDR3 contains 16 residues. J was trimmed by 3 bases and V by 5 bases; bases with no gene match: 10. CDR3 DNA: TGTGCCAGCAGCAGCAGGGACAGGGAGACCGACTATGGCTACACCTTC. It translates to CASSSRDRETDYGYTF.

The DNA of the CDR3 is TGTGCCACCAGCAGAGATCTTCCAGCGTCGGATGGCTACACCTTC. Residues: CATSRDLPASDGYTF. The rearrangement joins TRBV15 to TRBJ1-2; D gene unclear. The germline V and J ends were trimmed by 0 bases and 6 bases, with 14 bases remaining between them. The CDR3 is 15 amino acids. Germline loops: CDR1 LNHNV, CDR2 YYDKDF (reference sequence).

The chain is built from TRBV7-9 and TRBJ1-2; D is possibly TRBD1 (6 bases). The CDR3 runs to 13 residues. CDR1 and CDR2 from the germline V gene are SEHNR and FQNEAQ (reference sequence). Trimming took 4 bases from V and 4 from J, leaving 10 bases between them. As DNA, the CDR3 is TGTGCCAGCAGCTCGACAGGAGTCTATGGCTACACCTTC. Translation gives CASSSTGVYGYTF.

The J gene is TRBJ1-2, the V gene TRBV28; the D is unclear. The germline V gene has CDR1 MDHEN and CDR2 SYDVKM. This CDR3 is 14 amino acids long. V was clipped by 8 bases and J by 3 bases, with 16 bases between them. The CDR3 sequence is CASLSSGLDYGYTF. The CDR3 coding sequence is TGTGCCAGCTTGTCGTCAGGCCTGGACTATGGCTACACCTTC.

The genes are TRBV18 and TRBJ2-2, with 8 positions matching TRBD1. Losses at the gene ends were 2 bases for V and 3 bases for J; bases not matched to a gene: 8. Per germline, CDR1 KGHSH and CDR2 LQKENI. This CDR3 has 17 amino acids. The chain's CDR3 is CASSPFRQGKDTGELFF. The CDR3 nucleotides read TGTGCCAGCTCACCATTCCGACAGGGGAAAGACACCGGGGAGCTGTTTTTT.

This clone was recorded only once. V gene TRBV29-1 combines with J gene TRBJ1-1; D is unresolved. The germline CDR1 and CDR2 sequences are SQVTM and ANQGSEA. The CDR3 consists of 15 residues. V lost 5 bases and J 1 base, leaving 17 bases between the germline ends. CDR3 nucleotides: TGCAGCGTTTATACCCCACTTGAGGGGAACACTGAAGCTTTCTTT. Translating it yields CSVYTPLEGNTEAFF.

The chain is built from TRBV19 and TRBJ1-1; D is unresolved. Germline assignment: CDR1 LNHDA and CDR2 SQIVND (reference sequence). The CDR3 is 13 residues long. The V gene lost 2 bases and the J gene lost 1 base, with 5 bases spanning the gap. The CDR3 region has the DNA TGTGCCAGTAGTATAAAGCGGAACACTGAAGCTTTCTTT. Protein product: CASSIKRNTEAFF.

This chain connects TRBV19 to TRBJ1-5; tentatively, D is TRBD1 (6 bases). The CDR3 spans 14 residues. Germline assignment: CDR1 LNHDA and CDR2 SQIVND (reference sequence). With 1 base removed from V and 5 bases from J, the gap between germline ends came to 9 bases. In DNA form, the CDR3 reads TGTGCCAGTAGTATAGGGGCAGGGGATCAGCCCCAGCATTTT. Its translation: CASSIGAGDQPQHF.